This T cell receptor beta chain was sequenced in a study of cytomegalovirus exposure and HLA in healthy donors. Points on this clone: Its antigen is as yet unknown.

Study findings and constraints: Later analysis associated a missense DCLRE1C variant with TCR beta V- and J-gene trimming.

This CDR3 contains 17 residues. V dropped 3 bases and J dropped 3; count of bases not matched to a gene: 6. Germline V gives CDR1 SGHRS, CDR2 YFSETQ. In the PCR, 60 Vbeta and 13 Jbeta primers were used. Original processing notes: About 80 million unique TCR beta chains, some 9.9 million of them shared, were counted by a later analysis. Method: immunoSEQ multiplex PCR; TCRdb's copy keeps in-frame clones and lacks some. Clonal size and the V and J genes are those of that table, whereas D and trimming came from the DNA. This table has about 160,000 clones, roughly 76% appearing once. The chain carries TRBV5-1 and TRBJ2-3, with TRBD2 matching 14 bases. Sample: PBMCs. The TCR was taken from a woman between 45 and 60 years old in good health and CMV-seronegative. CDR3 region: CASSSGLAGGVTDTQYF. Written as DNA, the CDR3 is TGCGCCAGCAGCTCCGGACTAGCGGGGGGAGTGACAGATACGCAGTATTTT.